The 9 T cell receptor beta chains given below trace back to one sample, sequenced in a study of cytomegalovirus exposure and HLA in healthy donors. PCR used 60 Vbeta primers and 13 Jbeta primers. Sequencing was performed with immunoSEQ multiplex PCR; in TCRdb, only in-frame clones are kept and a portion is missing. This sample has more than 20,000 clones, with over 65% found just once. The specimen sequenced was PBMCs. The receptors stem from a man aged 60 to 75 in good health and CMV-seronegative.

The genes are TRBV5-5 and TRBJ1-1; D possibly corresponds to TRBD1 (6 bases). Germline assignment: CDR1 SGHKS and CDR2 YYEKEE (reference sequence). Trimming pared 3 bases from V and 5 bases from J, leaving 14 bases between. The CDR3 runs to 14 residues. The CDR3 sequence is CASSSYRVRTEAFF. DNA for the CDR3: TGTGCCAGCAGCTCTTACAGGGTACGAACTGAAGCTTTCTTT.

The chain is built from TRBV6-1 and TRBJ2-3, with D maybe TRBD2 (6 bases). Trimming removed 6 bases from V and 1 base from J, with 11 bases in between. CDR3 size: 14 residues. Germline V CDR1 and CDR2: MNHNS, SASEGT. DNA of the CDR3: TGTGCCAGCAGGCCGGGGGTTGGCACAGATACGCAGTATTTT. As protein: CASRPGVGTDTQYF.

CDR3 sequence: CASSRRTSGGPSSYNEQFF. DNA of the CDR3: TGTGCCAGCAGCCGTAGGACTAGCGGGGGGCCGAGCTCCTACAATGAGCAGTTCTTC. The chain is built from TRBV7-9 and TRBJ2-1; 14 bases map to TRBD2. After removal of 5 bases from V and 0 bases from J, the junction contained 9 bases not matched to a gene. Germline lookup yields CDR1 SEHNR and CDR2 FQNEAQ (reference sequence). The CDR3 is 19 amino acids.

The rearrangement joins TRBV11-2 to TRBJ2-5; TRBD1 agrees at 11 bases. Germline trimming cut 10 bases from V and 3 bases from J; bases unmatched to any gene: 4. The CDR3 covers 13 residues. In germline, CDR1 is SGHAT, CDR2 FQNNGV. The chain's CDR3 is CATQGQGEETQYF. The CDR3 DNA follows: TGTGCCACTCAGGGACAGGGGGAAGAGACCCAGTACTTC.

The chain uses TRBV6-6 and TRBJ2-7, with D tentatively TRBD2 (6 bases). Trimming stripped 8 bases from V and 3 bases from J, with 14 bases between. Germline lookup yields CDR1 MNHNY and CDR2 SVGAGI (reference sequence). The CDR3 extends over 13 amino acids. CDR3 bases: TGTGCCAGCGGACGAAGGGACTTCTACGAGCAGTACTTC. Translated, it gives CASGRRDFYEQYF.

V and J are TRBV11-2 and TRBJ1-5; D unclear. The germline V and J ends were trimmed by 1 base and 7 bases, with 14 bases remaining between them. The germline CDR1 and CDR2 sequences are SGHAT and FQNNGV. The CDR3 consists of 15 residues. CDR3 in amino acids: CASSLVSGPSQPQHF. The CDR3 DNA sequence: TGTGCCAGCAGCTTAGTGAGCGGACCTTCGCAGCCCCAGCATTTT.

This chain links TRBV29-1 with TRBJ1-2; no clear D gene. The CDR3 runs to 11 residues. Per germline, CDR1 SQVTM and CDR2 ANQGSEA. Between the trimmed V and J ends, which lost 2 bases and 5 bases, there was a span of 6 bases. The CDR3: CSVESEYGYTF. The DNA for the CDR3 is TGCAGCGTTGAATCCGAGTATGGCTACACCTTC.

V is TRBV6-1 and J is TRBJ2-5; D is uncertain. The end of the DNA aligns better with TRBJ2-7, so the J call may be wrong. CDR1 MNHNS and CDR2 SASEGT come from the germline V gene. CDR3 size: 12 residues. In DNA, the CDR3 is TGTGCCAGCAGTCGTTACCTCTACGAGCAGTACTTC. Translating it yields CASSRYLYEQYF.

The chain links TRBV6-5 to TRBJ2-3; TRBD2 aligns across 8 bases. J gave up 10 bases and V 5 bases, and 5 bases lay outside the gene matches. Germline V gene data show CDR1 as MNHEY and CDR2 as SVGAGI. This CDR3 region has 12 residues. CDR3 sequence (DNA): TGTGCCAGCAGTCGGACGGGAGGGGCGCAGTATTTT. Translation gives CASSRTGGAQYF.